This T cell receptor beta chain was captured by sequencing in a study of blood T cells in healthy people across ages. Regarding the study as a whole: Diversity figures based on one million T cells were deemed too low. Researchers said unsorted PBMCs prevented a conclusive naive versus antigen-experienced comparison.

As for this clonotype: The antigen remains unidentified.

The second PCR ran about 6 to 12 cycles with a sample-barcoded 5' primer and J-beta primers. The template-switch adaptor was a 5' adaptor with 12 random nucleotides. It tagged each cDNA molecule. Each CDR3 protein gets one entry after TCRdb re-called the 5' RACE reads with MiXCR. The table lists about 1.8 million distinct CDR3 sequences, just under 50% of them singletons. Whenever a sample was processed, at least 6 million PBMCs were isolated. V dropped 3 bases and J dropped 1; count of bases not matched to a gene: 5. The length of the CDR3 is 15 residues. Germline loops: CDR1 DFQATT, CDR2 SNEGSKA (reference sequence).

The sequenced sample was blood. The chain couples TRBV20-1 to TRBJ2-1; TRBD2 agrees at 8 bases. The TCR sequence derives from a middle-aged woman in good health. The CDR3 nucleotides are TGCAGTGCTAGTATAGCGGGGCCATCCTACAATGAGCAGTTCTTC. As protein: CSASIAGPSYNEQFF.